The 24 T cell receptor beta chains below come from one sample, sequenced in a study of T cell responses to AZD1222 COVID-19 vaccine. The protocol was immunoSEQ multiplex PCR, while the TCRdb copy is restricted to in-frame clones and leaves out a portion. The sample carries about 110,000 clones, approximately 96% recorded once. The sequencing used peripheral blood, collected on day 0 of AZD1222 vaccination. Receptor source: an adult in good health.

The gene calls are TRBV27 and TRBJ2-7, with 13 positions matching TRBD2. CDR3 length equals 16 residues. J lost 6 bases, V lost 5 bases, and 10 bases had no gene match. CDR1 is MNHEY, CDR2 SMNVEV, per germline (reference sequence). The DNA of the CDR3 is TGTGCCAGCAGTCCCGGGACTAGCGGGACCATGAGCGAGCAGTACTTC. This encodes CASSPGTSGTMSEQYF.

The chain joins TRBV9 to TRBJ1-2; 7 nucleotides match TRBD1. The V and J ends lost 0 bases and 4 bases, in that order; junction bases with no gene match: 6. The CDR3 covers 15 residues. Germline V lookup: CDR1 SGDLS, CDR2 YYNGEE. The CDR3 nucleotides read TGTGCCAGCAGCGTAGAGGGGGCTTCGCTCTATGGCTACACCTTC. Translating it yields CASSVEGASLYGYTF.

Comments on this clone: Its ends do not fully match the called genes, so a read error is possible. The V gene is TRBV28, the J gene TRBJ1-6, with D unclear. Germline lookup yields CDR1 MDHEN and CDR2 SYDVKM. The CDR3 spans 18 residues. CDR3 in DNA: TGTGCTAGCAGTTCCTCGGCCGAGGGAGGGTCCTATAATTCACCCCTCCACTTT. Amino acid sequence: CASSSSAEGGSYNSPLHF. The full variable domain, completed using reference TRBV28 and TRBJ1-6, is DVKVTQSSRYLVKRTGEKVFLECVQDMDHENMFWYRQDPGLGLRLIYFSYDVKMKEKGDIPEGYSVSREKKERFSLILESASTNQTSMYLCASSSSAEGGSYNSPLHFGNGTRLTVT.

V and J are TRBV7-2 and TRBJ1-6, with D tentatively TRBD1 (5 bases). The germline V gene has CDR1 SGHTA and CDR2 FQGNSA. Trimming removed 6 bases at V and 5 bases at J, with 14 bases between. The CDR3 contains 15 residues. The CDR3 nucleotides are TGTGCCAGCAGTCCTGGGACGGTGGATAATTCACCCCTCCACTTT. It is translated as CASSPGTVDNSPLHF.

This sequence joins TRBV3-1 (or the pseudogene TRBV3-2) and TRBJ2-1; D might be TRBD1 or TRBD2, each matching 6 bases. The germline V and J ends were trimmed by 5 bases and 5 bases, with 13 bases remaining between them. The CDR3 runs 14 residues. CDR1 and CDR2 (germline): LGHDT, YNNKEL (reference sequence). The CDR3, as DNA: TGTGCCAGCAGCTCCGGGGGCTTTCACAATGAGCAGTTCTTC. Residues: CASSSGGFHNEQFF.

This clone was seen more than once but under ten times. The chain has TRBV15 and TRBJ2-5; perhaps D is TRBD1 or TRBD2 (5 bases each). The germline CDR1 and CDR2 sequences are LNHNV and YYDKDF (reference sequence). The CDR3 has 17 residues. V lost 2 bases to trimming and J lost 1 base, with 17 bases between them. CDR3 sequence (DNA): TGTGCCACCAGCAGATGGGGTGGGGCAGGGAGCCAAGAGACCCAGTACTTC. This translates into CATSRWGGAGSQETQYF. The whole variable domain, filled in from reference TRBV15 and TRBJ2-5, reads DAMVIQNPRYQVTQFGKPVTLSCSQTLNHNVMYWYQQKSSQAPKLLFHYYDKDFNNEADTPDNFQSRRPNTSFCFLDIRSPGLGDTAMYLCATSRWGGAGSQETQYFGPGTRLLVL.

The CDR3 sequence is CSASPQGYTEAFF. The DNA for the CDR3 is TGCAGTGCTAGTCCCCAGGGCTACACTGAAGCTTTCTTT. The rearrangement joins TRBV20-1 to TRBJ1-1; D possibly corresponds to TRBD1 (5 bases). CDR1 is DFQATT and CDR2 is SNEGSKA in the germline V gene (reference sequence). There are 13 residues in the CDR3. V dropped 3 bases and J dropped 3 bases, with 11 bases sitting between them.

The chain links TRBV11-3 to TRBJ2-5; 9 bases line up with TRBD2. This CDR3 has 17 amino acids. After removal of 2 bases from V and 1 base from J, the junction contained 8 bases not matched to a gene. Per the germline V gene, CDR1 is SGHNT and CDR2 is YENEEA. The CDR3 is CASSLWGAGGPQETQYF. The CDR3 bases are TGTGCCAGCAGCTTATGGGGGGCGGGGGGGCCCCAAGAGACCCAGTACTTC.

The gene calls are TRBV30 and TRBJ1-2; possibly TRBD1 for D (6 bases). Trimming took off 0 bases at V and 5 bases at J, with 13 bases between the two ends. Germline V gene data show CDR1 as GTSNPN and CDR2 as SVGIG (reference sequence). CDR3 length equals 14 residues. DNA for the CDR3: TGTGCCTGGAGTGTAATGGGGGCAGGGTATGGCTACACCTTC. It codes for CAWSVMGAGYGYTF.

The genes are TRBV19 and TRBJ1-1; 8 bases map to TRBD1. The length of the CDR3 is 15 residues. V lost 6 bases, J lost 2 bases, and 8 bases stayed unmatched. Germline values: CDR1 LNHDA, CDR2 SQIVND (reference sequence). The CDR3 region is CASRVQGGVNTEAFF. The CDR3 bases are TGTGCCAGTAGGGTACAGGGGGGAGTCAACACTGAAGCTTTCTTT.

This rearrangement joins TRBV19 to TRBJ1-2, with D maybe TRBD1 (5 bases). Trimming left V 4 bases short and J 7 bases short, with 19 bases between. CDR3 length: 15 amino acids. Germline assignment: CDR1 LNHDA and CDR2 SQIVND (reference sequence). CDR3: CASSTLREAGGGYTF. CDR3 DNA: TGTGCCAGTAGTACCCTCCGTGAGGCCGGGGGTGGCTACACCTTC.

The chain couples TRBV7-9 to TRBJ2-6, with D possibly called TRBD1 or TRBD2 (5 bases each). The CDR3 consists of 18 residues. The germline CDR1 and CDR2 sequences are SEHNR and FQNEAQ (reference sequence). Between the trimmed V and J ends, which lost 4 bases and 1 base, there was a span of 17 bases. The CDR3 DNA follows: TGTGCCAGCAGCTATGGGACCCCTCAAGAGTCTGGGGCCAACGTCCTGACTTTC. It translates to CASSYGTPQESGANVLTF. Full variable domain (rest looked up from reference TRBV7-9 and TRBJ2-6): DTGVSQNPRHKITKRGQNVTFRCDPISEHNRLYWYRQTLGQGPEFLTYFQNEAQLEKSRLLSDRFSAERPKGSFSTLEIQRTEQGDSAMYLCASSYGTPQESGANVLTFGAGSRLTVL.

The chain has TRBV6-2 or TRBV6-3 and TRBJ2-2; no clear D. In germline, CDR1 is MNHEY, CDR2 SVGEGT. The CDR3 has 14 residues. V lost 2 bases, J lost 4 bases, and 8 bases lay in between. The CDR3 DNA is TGTGCCAGCAGTTACGGTCGCGCCACCGGGGAGCTGTTTTTT. It translates to CASSYGRATGELFF.

The chain combines TRBV4-3 with TRBJ1-4; D is unresolved. This CDR3 spans 15 amino acids. V lost 0 bases, J lost 8 bases, and 13 bases lay in between. In germline, CDR1 is LGHNA, CDR2 YSLEER. The CDR3 here is CASSQEYSQPEKLFF. The CDR3 nucleotides read TGCGCCAGCAGCCAAGAATACAGCCAACCAGAAAAACTGTTTTTT.

V usage is TRBV19 and J usage is TRBJ2-1; maybe TRBD1 (6 bases). The CDR3 covers 14 residues. The germline V and J ends were trimmed by 6 bases and 7 bases, with 16 bases remaining between them. Germline lookup yields CDR1 LNHDA and CDR2 SQIVND (reference sequence). The CDR3 sequence: CASRPQGSNNEQFF. The CDR3 coding sequence is TGTGCCAGTAGACCTCAGGGGTCGAATAATGAGCAGTTCTTC.

The chain is built from TRBV3-1 (or the pseudogene TRBV3-2) and TRBJ2-7; D is perhaps TRBD2 (7 bases). Germline lookup yields CDR1 LGHDT and CDR2 YNNKEL (reference sequence). The CDR3 spans 15 residues. Trimming took 2 bases from V and 4 from J, leaving 15 bases between them. The CDR3 bases are TGTGCCAGCAGCCAATTCGCGGGGGCCCTATACGAGCAGTACTTC. This translates into CASSQFAGALYEQYF.

This chain uses TRBV9 with TRBJ2-5, with TRBD2 identical over 13 bases. The junction had 2 bases not matched to a gene; V was cut back by 2 bases and J by 1 base. The length of the CDR3 is 16 residues. Germline V gene sequence: CDR1 SGDLS, CDR2 YYNGEE. The CDR3 DNA sequence: TGTGCCAGCAGCGTCACTAGCGGGAGGGCCCAAGAGACCCAGTACTTC. Amino acids: CASSVTSGRAQETQYF.

This clone was counted a single time. CDR3 DNA sequence: TGTGCCAGCAGCCAACCCAGGATTTCTGGAAACACCATATATTTT. This translates into CASSQPRISGNTIYF. V is TRBV5-4 and J is TRBJ1-3; D gene ambiguous. The germline V and J ends were trimmed by 4 bases and 1 base, with 12 bases remaining between them. The CDR3 has 15 amino acids. CDR1 SGHNT and CDR2 YYREEE come from the germline V gene (reference sequence). The variable domain in full, completed from reference TRBV5-4 and TRBJ1-3, reads ETGVTQSPTHLIKTRGQQVTLRCSSQSGHNTVSWYQQALGQGPQFIFQYYREEENGRGNFPPRFSGLQFPNYSSELNVNALELDDSALYLCASSQPRISGNTIYFGEGSWLTVV.

The chain uses TRBV2 and TRBJ2-2; unclear D gene. There are 12 residues in the CDR3. Trimming pared 10 bases from V and 6 bases from J, leaving 12 bases between. CDR1 is SNHLY and CDR2 is FYNNEI in the germline V gene. The DNA of the CDR3 is TGTGCCATCAAAAGGGCGGCCGGGGAGCTGTTTTTT. Protein: CAIKRAAGELFF.

This chain links TRBV28 with TRBJ2-5; 8 bases agree with TRBD1. Unmatched junction bases numbered 4, after V lost 5 bases and J lost 5 bases. The germline gives CDR1 MDHEN, CDR2 SYDVKM. This CDR3 comprises 13 residues. This CDR3 reads CASSAGGAETQYF. CDR3 nucleotides: TGTGCCAGCAGTGCAGGGGGCGCGGAGACCCAGTACTTC.

CDR3 in amino acids: CASSNKRGQVYYGYTF. The CDR3 DNA reads as TGTGCCAGCAGCAATAAGCGGGGACAGGTATACTATGGCTACACCTTC. This chain uses TRBV21-1 with TRBJ1-2; the table's D call, TRBD1, was not checked against the DNA. TRBV21-1 is a pseudogene. This CDR3 has 16 residues.

The chain joins TRBV4-1 to TRBJ2-7; D is unresolved. The length of the CDR3 is 13 residues. Trimming left V 0 bases short and J 0 bases short, with 3 bases between. Germline-derived CDR1 and CDR2 are MGHRA and YSYEKL. CDR3 amino acids: CASSQDFSYEQYF. The DNA for the CDR3 is TGCGCCAGCAGCCAAGATTTCTCCTACGAGCAGTACTTC.

The V and J genes are TRBV7-9 and TRBJ2-7; D remains unclear. Germline CDR1 reads SEHNR; CDR2 reads FQNEAQ (reference sequence). The V gene lost 5 bases and the J gene lost 5 bases, with 16 bases spanning the gap. The length of the CDR3 is 14 residues. Written as DNA, the CDR3 is TGTGCCAGCAGCCCTAGTGGGGTGGCGGACGAGCAGTACTTC. It codes for CASSPSGVADEQYF.

The CDR3 bases are TGTGCCAGCAGCTTAGGGACAGAGAACACTGAAGCTTTCTTT. Translation: CASSLGTENTEAFF. This chain joins TRBV7-9 and TRBJ1-1, with D possibly being TRBD1 (6 bases). The V end lost 1 base, the J end lost 1 base, and 7 bases lay between the germline ends. The CDR3 spans 14 residues. Germline CDR1 and CDR2: SEHNR and FQNEAQ (reference sequence).